This T cell receptor (beta chain) was recovered during a study of response to subunit inactivated influenza vaccine. V was clipped by 5 bases and J by 4 bases; unmatched bases: 5. Germline V lookup: CDR1 SGHTA, CDR2 FQGNSA. The CDR3 length is 14 residues. This clonotype came up a few times. Its specificity is not known. Points from the study as a whole: Each seasonal flu vaccination may recruit only limited new T cells, authors suggested.

Via MiXCR, TCRdb re-called the RT-PCR reads, giving one row per CDR3 protein. Seen here are roughly 180,000 distinct CDR3 sequences, around 9% observed once, and the top ten hold about a tenth. This TCR was recovered from a man between 50 and 59 years old who received an inactivated influenza vaccine. V and J are TRBV7-2 and TRBJ2-7; 10 bases fit TRBD2. The specimen was non-naive T cells sorted from PBMCs, collected on the day of vaccination. The CDR3 is CASSQSGGAYEQYF. CDR3 DNA sequence: TGTGCCAGCAGCCAAAGCGGGGGGGCGTACGAGCAGTACTTC.